This T cell receptor (beta chain) was recorded in a study of PD-1 blockade in classical Hodgkin lymphoma. Study outcomes and limitations: By C4D1, CD4+ diversity increased significantly, especially in complete responders. The study reported lower baseline TCR diversity in newly diagnosed patients than in healthy donors.

The CDR3 consists of 14 residues. The V and J ends lost 6 bases and 2 bases respectively, with 11 bases between them. Germline V gene sequence: CDR1 MNHEY, CDR2 SVGAGI. Exposure to brentuximab vedotin varied, and each patient had relapsed following autologous stem cell transplantation. Method: immunoSEQ multiplex PCR; TCRdb's copy keeps in-frame clones and lacks some. The data show about 21,000 clones, about 64% seen once. About this clone: Its antigen is not identified.

The source of this sequence is a human donor with classical Hodgkin lymphoma. Material: peripheral blood mononuclear cells (PBMCs), obtained at baseline. This rearrangement joins TRBV6-5 to TRBJ1-5, with D possibly TRBD1 on 6 matching bases. The CDR3 sequence is CASRSRQGNQPQHF. The CDR3, as DNA: TGTGCCAGCAGGTCCAGACAGGGCAATCAGCCCCAGCATTTT.